This passage covers 26 T cell receptor beta chains from one sample sequenced in a study of blood T cell repertoires in COVID-19. Here immunoSEQ multiplex PCR was the method, and the copy in TCRdb shows in-frame clones only, minus some. Of 430,000 or so clones detected, roughly 90% appear once; the ten largest clones hold around 1.5%. The sequenced sample consisted of PBMCs or T cells enriched from blood (not recorded which). The receptors derive from a woman between 18 and 29 years old who had been exposed to COVID-19.

The chain recombines TRBV27 with TRBJ1-2; weak D call: TRBD1 (5 bases). This CDR3 contains 15 residues. CDR1 MNHEY and CDR2 SMNVEV come from the germline V gene (reference sequence). Trimming removed 6 bases from V and 6 bases from J, with 20 bases in between. CDR3 in amino acids: CASREFQGNDDGYTF. The CDR3 nucleotides are TGTGCCAGCAGAGAATTCCAGGGAAATGATGATGGCTACACCTTC.

In this sample, this clone turned up once. The chain is built from TRBV28 and TRBJ2-3; D is unresolved. Trimming took off 3 bases at V and 3 bases at J, with 10 bases between the two ends. The germline CDR1 and CDR2 sequences are MDHEN and SYDVKM. This CDR3 has 14 amino acids. The CDR3 loop reads CASSLVSTTDTQYF. The CDR3 coding sequence is TGTGCCAGCAGTTTGGTTAGTACGACAGATACGCAGTATTTT.

The J gene is TRBJ2-5, the V gene TRBV29-1; unclear D gene. CDR1 and CDR2 from the germline V gene are SQVTM and ANQGSEA. Between the trimmed V and J ends, which lost 8 bases and 4 bases, there was a span of 20 bases. The CDR3 loop spans 14 amino acids. This CDR3 reads CSSLHEASGETQYF. CDR3 DNA sequence: TGCAGCTCCCTACACGAGGCGTCGGGAGAGACCCAGTACTTC.

The chain is built from TRBV9 and TRBJ1-3, with TRBD1 matching 7 bases. Germline CDR1 reads SGDLS; CDR2 reads YYNGEE. J was trimmed by 0 bases and V by 7 bases; bases with no gene match: 4. The CDR3 has 14 residues. The CDR3 nucleotides are TGTGCCAGCGCCGGGACAGTCTCTGGAAACACCATATATTTT. Its protein product is CASAGTVSGNTIYF.

In this sample, this clone turned up a few times. The chain carries TRBV23-1 and TRBJ2-1; no reliable D call. TRBV23-1 belongs to the ORF category, with a function that is uncertain. This CDR3 is built from 9 residues. Trimming cost V 7 bases and J 8 bases, with 3 bases left between them. CDR3 DNA: TGCGCCAGCATAGATGAGCAGTTCTTC. Its protein is CASIDEQFF.

The chain employs TRBV29-1 and TRBJ2-3; TRBD1 is a possible D gene (5 bases). The CDR3 has 15 residues. Germline values: CDR1 SQVTM, CDR2 ANQGSEA. Trimming stripped 3 bases from V and 0 bases from J, with 13 bases between. CDR3 DNA: TGCAGCGTTGAGACCAGGGAATCTAGCACAGATACGCAGTATTTT. Translated, it gives CSVETRESSTDTQYF.

V and J are TRBV12-5 and TRBJ2-1; D unclear. Germline lookup yields CDR1 LGHNT and CDR2 FRNRAP. CDR3 length equals 12 residues. Deletions cut 1 base from V and 7 bases from J, with 5 bases between. CDR3 sequence reads: CASGLGQNEQFF. CDR3 in DNA: TGTGCTAGTGGTTTGGGGCAGAATGAGCAGTTCTTC.

The genes are TRBV29-1 and TRBJ1-1; tentative D call: TRBD1 (6 bases). Looked up from germline, CDR1 is SQVTM and CDR2 is ANQGSEA. Trimming stripped 2 bases from V and 4 bases from J, with 11 bases between. CDR3 length equals 13 residues. The CDR3 DNA reads TGCAGCGTTGAAAGGGGAGGGGGCACTGAAGCTTTCTTT. It specifies CSVERGGGTEAFF. The entire variable domain, with the rest obtained from reference TRBV29-1 and TRBJ1-1, is as follows: SAVISQKPSRDICQRGTSLTIQCQVDSQVTMMFWYRQQPGQSLTLIATANQGSEATYESGFVIDKFPISRPNLTFSTLTVSNMSPEDSSIYLCSVERGGGTEAFFGQGTRLTVV.

This clone was picked up one time. V gene TRBV13 combines with J gene TRBJ1-1; perhaps TRBD1 as D (5 bases). The CDR3 sequence is 15 residues long. Germline CDR1 and CDR2: PRHDT and FYEKMQ (reference sequence). The germline V and J ends were trimmed by 4 bases and 3 bases, with 15 bases remaining between them. The CDR3 DNA reads as TGTGCCAGCAGCTACCCCAAGGTCAGGGACACTGAAGCTTTCTTT. Its translation: CASSYPKVRDTEAFF.

The gene calls are TRBV27 and TRBJ1-4; D might be TRBD1 (5 bases). The CDR3 has 16 amino acids. Germline values: CDR1 MNHEY, CDR2 SMNVEV (reference sequence). The V gene lost 2 bases and the J gene lost 11 bases, with 21 bases spanning the gap. The CDR3 DNA sequence: TGTGCCAGCAGTTTAGTATTTCTGATACACCGGGGGAAACTGTTTTTT. It codes for CASSLVFLIHRGKLFF.

The V gene is TRBV5-1, the J gene TRBJ1-4; 7 bases align to TRBD1. This CDR3 contains 14 residues. V lost 4 bases, J lost 4 bases, and 4 bases stayed unmatched. Germline V CDR1 and CDR2: SGHRS, YFSETQ. As DNA, the CDR3 is TGCGCCAGCAGCATCGGGACAGATAATGAAAAACTGTTTTTT. Amino acids: CASSIGTDNEKLFF.

The CDR3 DNA reads TGTGCCAGCAGCTTAGATCCTCTGAGGGGGCCACCCTATAATTCACCCCTCCACTTT. It yields the protein CASSLDPLRGPPYNSPLHF. V and J are TRBV11-2 and TRBJ1-6; 7 bases agree with TRBD1. The germline CDR1 and CDR2 sequences are SGHAT and FQNNGV. The CDR3 sequence is 19 residues long. Unmatched junction bases numbered 10, after V lost 0 bases and J lost 2 bases.

V is TRBV27 and J is TRBJ1-2; tentative D call: TRBD1 (6 bases). The CDR3 is 14 amino acids. V was clipped by 2 bases and J by 4 bases, with 11 bases between them. Germline assignment: CDR1 MNHEY and CDR2 SMNVEV (reference sequence). CDR3 DNA sequence: TGTGCCAGCAGTTTAGGCAGGGGTAGCTATGGCTACACCTTC. Its protein is CASSLGRGSYGYTF.

The chain uses TRBV7-9 and TRBJ1-6; TRBD1 matches 7 bases. Germline CDR1 SEHNR, CDR2 FQNEAQ (reference sequence). The CDR3 runs to 18 residues. V lost 3 bases to trimming and J lost 0 bases; unmatched junction nucleotides: 8. The CDR3 coding sequence is TGTGCCAGCAGCTTCACAGGGGTCTCAAGCTCCTATAATTCACCCCTCCACTTT. This sequence encodes CASSFTGVSSSYNSPLHF.

The V gene is TRBV11-2, the J gene TRBJ2-7, with 7 bases aligning to TRBD1. Germline loops: CDR1 SGHAT, CDR2 FQNNGV. V lost 5 bases to trimming and J lost 1 base; unmatched junction nucleotides: 5. The CDR3 consists of 14 residues. CDR3 sequence (DNA): TGTGCCAGCAGCCGCGACAGGGTGTCCTACGAGCAGTACTTC. As protein: CASSRDRVSYEQYF.

V usage is TRBV4-1 and J usage is TRBJ1-2, with D maybe TRBD1 (6 bases). The CDR3 contains 15 residues. V was cut by 1 base and J by 4 bases, with 13 bases left in between. In germline, CDR1 is MGHRA, CDR2 YSYEKL. The CDR3 loop is CASSQGEQGFYGYTF. The CDR3 bases are TGCGCCAGCAGCCAAGGTGAACAGGGCTTCTATGGCTACACCTTC.

The gene calls are TRBV7-2 and TRBJ1-5; D unresolved. The CDR3 has 15 amino acids. The V end was cut by 0 bases, the J end by 1 base, with 7 bases between. In germline, CDR1 is SGHTA, CDR2 FQGNSA. CDR3: CASSLAGQSNQPQHF. CDR3 coding DNA: TGTGCCAGCAGCTTAGCGGGCCAGAGCAATCAGCCCCAGCATTTT.

This clone was recorded a few times. This rearrangement joins TRBV28 to TRBJ1-2, with a possible D match to TRBD1 (6 bases). The CDR3 spans 14 residues. Germline V gene lookup returns CDR1 MDHEN and CDR2 SYDVKM. V gave up 3 bases and J gave up 7 bases, with 15 bases separating them. The CDR3 sequence is CASSFLDRLGGYTF. CDR3 bases: TGTGCCAGCAGTTTCCTCGACAGGTTGGGTGGCTACACCTTC.

This chain links TRBV27 with TRBJ1-2, with a weak D call TRBD1 (5 bases). CDR3 length equals 12 residues. Germline CDR1 MNHEY, CDR2 SMNVEV (reference sequence). V was clipped by 4 bases and J by 4 bases, with 7 bases between them. The CDR3 DNA reads as TGTGCCAGCAGTTCGGGACTCTATGGCTACACCTTC. It specifies CASSSGLYGYTF.

The chain links TRBV27 to TRBJ1-1, with D unclear. Germline assignment: CDR1 MNHEY and CDR2 SMNVEV (reference sequence). There are 13 residues in the CDR3. V was pared by 7 bases and J by 4 bases, with 13 bases between. CDR3 amino acids: CASTTPVPTEAFF. CDR3 sequence (DNA): TGTGCCAGCACCACCCCAGTTCCCACTGAAGCTTTCTTT.

The chain employs TRBV7-9 and TRBJ1-5; TRBD1 agrees at 7 bases. The CDR3 has 14 amino acids. CDR1 SEHNR and CDR2 FQNEAQ come from the germline V gene (reference sequence). The junction had 6 bases not matched to a gene; V was cut back by 5 bases and J by 5 bases. The CDR3 loop is CASSIQGFDQPQHF. CDR3 DNA: TGTGCCAGCAGCATACAGGGGTTCGATCAGCCCCAGCATTTT.

The V and J genes are TRBV6-4 and TRBJ2-1, with D possibly TRBD1 on 6 matching bases. V was pared by 1 base and J by 5 bases, with 6 bases between. CDR3 length equals 13 residues. CDR1 is MRHNA, CDR2 SNTAGT, per germline. The CDR3 DNA sequence: TGTGCCAGCAGTGACTGGGACAACAATGAGCAGTTCTTC. Residues: CASSDWDNNEQFF.

Comment on this clone: One end of the junction is discordant with germline, which a read error may explain. The V call is TRBV28, the J call TRBJ1-2; 9 bases fit TRBD1. The CDR3 consists of 12 residues. Per germline, CDR1 MDHEN and CDR2 SYDVKM. The CDR3 bases are TGTGCCGGCAGAACAGGGGGCCTCGTACCCACCTTC. It translates to CAGRTGGLVPTF.

This chain joins TRBV5-1 and TRBJ2-1, with D unresolved. The CDR3 totals 15 residues. Trimming pared 0 bases from V and 2 bases from J, leaving 9 bases between. Germline V CDR1 and CDR2: SGHRS, YFSETQ. DNA for the CDR3: TGCGCCAGCAGCTTGGAGGTAGGAGCCTACAATGAGCAGTTCTTC. Its translation is CASSLEVGAYNEQFF.

The chain joins TRBV20-1 to TRBJ2-1; D remains unclear. V shed 4 bases and J shed 5 bases, with 6 bases lying between them. The CDR3 loop spans 11 amino acids. CDR1 and CDR2 (germline): DFQATT, SNEGSKA (reference sequence). The CDR3 region has the DNA TGCAGTGCTACAGTTAACAATGAGCAGTTCTTC. The encoded protein is CSATVNNEQFF.

This clone was found once. The same CDR3 is also encoded by other DNA sequences in this sample. The rearrangement joins TRBV28 to TRBJ2-7, with 7 bases lining up with TRBD1. The CDR3 consists of 14 residues. The trim removed 1 base at V and 2 bases at J, leaving 2 bases unmatched. CDR1 is MDHEN and CDR2 is SYDVKM in the germline V gene. The CDR3: CASSLYQGAYEQYF. The CDR3 bases are TGTGCCAGCAGTTTATATCAGGGGGCCTACGAGCAGTACTTC.